This T cell receptor beta chain was captured by sequencing in a study of CXCR3-negative and CXCR3-positive naive CD8 T cells. Study observations and caveats: Similar TRBV-TRBJ gene usage was seen in naive CXCR3-negative and CXCR3-positive cells, but not in memory cells. The TRB CDR3s that CXCR3-positive naive cells carried were more hydrophobic than those of CXCR3-negative naive cells.

CDR1 SGHTA and CDR2 FQGTGA come from the germline V gene. CDR3 length: 15 amino acids. The TRB libraries of cDNA were built by UMI-labeled 5' RACE. TCRdb reprocessed the 5' RACE reads; each CDR3 protein has one entry and no DNA is given. The ten most abundant clones cover roughly 0.8% of a sample with around 60,000 distinct CDR3 sequences. Comment on this clonotype: As yet, its antigen is unknown.

The chain recombines TRBV7-3 with TRBJ1-2; as DNA is missing, the TRBD1 call by TCRdb cannot be tested. The sequence was collected from a human donor in good health. Some clones in this sample may be carry-over from other donors' samples. Sequenced: naive CXCR3+ CD8+ T cells from blood. The subset was: CD45RO-CCR7+CD27+CD95- naive CD8+ T cells expressing CXCR3 (TNR3+). Here the CDR3 reads CASSSMMDRSYGYTF.